What follows are 8 T cell receptor beta chains derived from one specimen sequenced in a study of regulatory T cells in long-lasting Graves disease. CDR3 regions were amplified by Arm-PCR using iRepertoire HTBI primers to build TCR beta libraries. TCRdb called the multiplex PCR reads again in MiXCR, with one record for every CDR3 protein. The table includes hundreds of thousands of distinct CDR3 sequences, approximately 16% detected once. Time point denoted: newly diagnosed GD, antithyroid drugs for less than 3 months. RNA isolated from PBMCs was used to make the TCR library. These same data were also listed under a study on T cells in Graves' hyperthyroidism and ophthalmopathy.

The material sequenced was peripheral blood mononuclear cells (PBMCs), taken at new diagnosis, from a patient treated with antithyroid drugs. The source is a woman aged 40 to 50 with Graves disease.

V and J are TRBV28 and TRBJ2-4; 7 bases fit TRBD2. The CDR3 length is 15 residues. V gave up 5 bases and J gave up 5 bases; unmatched junction bases: 9. Germline CDR1 MDHEN, CDR2 SYDVKM. In DNA, the CDR3 is TGTGCCAGCAGTGTCTCCGGGACTACGGAAAACATTCAGTACTTC. It yields the protein CASSVSGTTENIQYF.

This clonotype was recorded many times. CDR3 in DNA: TGTGCCAGCAGTCCCCCCTCCGGGAGGGATAGTGAGCAGTTCTTC. Its translation: CASSPPSGRDSEQFF. This chain uses TRBV28 with TRBJ2-1, with 8 bases lining up with TRBD2. The germline V gene has CDR1 MDHEN and CDR2 SYDVKM. Unmatched junction bases numbered 12, after V lost 5 bases and J lost 9 bases. The CDR3 spans 15 residues.

This clonotype was detected ten times or more. The chain recombines TRBV6-2 or TRBV6-3 with TRBJ2-7; D gene unclear. V was clipped by 8 bases and J by 0 bases, with 17 bases between them. CDR1 is MNHEY, CDR2 SVGEGT, per germline. CDR3 size: 15 residues. The DNA for the CDR3 is TGTGCCAGCTCCAGCCCCTCCGACGCCTCCTACGAGCAGTACTTC. This encodes CASSSPSDASYEQYF.

This clonotype was detected only a few times. Its ends do not fully match the called genes, so a read error is possible. The rearrangement uses TRBV19 and TRBJ2-2, with D perhaps matching TRBD2 (6 bases). Looked up from germline, CDR1 is LNHDA and CDR2 is SQIVND (reference sequence). This CDR3 is 15 amino acids long. Here the CDR3 DNA reads TGTGCCAGTACTCTAGCGTACGCGAACACCGGGGGGCTGTTTTTT. Translating it yields CASTLAYANTGGLFF.

The table lists this clonotype with many counts. The chain has TRBV20-1 and TRBJ1-4; TRBD1 aligns across 10 bases. This CDR3 comprises 13 residues. Germline V gene lookup returns CDR1 DFQATT and CDR2 SNEGSKA (reference sequence). The trim removed 7 bases at V and 7 bases at J, leaving 6 bases unmatched. The CDR3 DNA follows: TGCAGTGTCCCGACAGGGGGCGGTGAAAAACTGTTTTTT. This sequence encodes CSVPTGGGEKLFF.

This clonotype was counted many times. The chain couples TRBV4-2 to TRBJ2-7; D gene uncertain. CDR3 length: 12 amino acids. Germline V gene sequence: CDR1 LGHNA, CDR2 YNFKEQ. Trimming removed 1 base from V and 5 bases from J, with 6 bases in between. This CDR3 is CASSQVRDEQYF. The DNA of the CDR3 is TGTGCCAGCAGCCAAGTCCGGGACGAGCAGTACTTC.

The table lists this clonotype with a few counts. A read error may be the cause here, since a much bigger clone is one base away. V usage is TRBV2 and J usage is TRBJ1-6; D might be TRBD1 (5 bases). CDR3 length equals 14 residues. CDR1 SNHLY and CDR2 FYNNEI come from the germline V gene. The CDR3, as DNA: TGTGCCAGCAGCTGGGGGGAACGGAATTCACCCCTCCGCTTT. Amino acids: CASSWGERNSPLRF.

This clonotype was observed at least ten times. The chain links TRBV10-3 to TRBJ1-1; TRBD1 agrees at 9 bases. Germline CDR1 ENHRY, CDR2 SYGVKD. This CDR3 contains 16 residues. V was clipped by 3 bases and J by 4 bases; unmatched bases: 9. The CDR3 bases are TGTGCCATCAGTGATGAGGGACAGGGATTGGTCACTGAAGCTTTCTTT. Its translation is CAISDEGQGLVTEAFF.